A selection of T cell receptor beta chains follows, all from one sample in a study of OX40 agonist ivuxolimab in advanced cancers. Repertoires were generated with immunoSEQ multiplex PCR, while TCRdb's copy carries only in-frame clones and drops some. The profile shows under 45,000 clones, approximately 80% of them singletons. The material sequenced was CD4+ or CD8+ T cells sorted from blood, taken in a trial of the OX40 agonist ivuxolimab. The receptors originated from an adult with an advanced solid tumor such as melanoma, head and neck, liver or kidney cancer. The CDR3 runs from the conserved cysteine through the conserved F or W. Fields, in order: V gene, clone size, CDR3 protein. Rows may omit the clone size; those that give it use once, few, many or a size class.

v_gene: TRBV10-3; abundance: -; CDR3aa: CAISGGYAQKGGRTDTQYF
v_gene: TRBV7-2; abundance: -; CDR3aa: CASSPTVYSNQPQHF
v_gene: TRBV5-1; abundance: -; CDR3aa: CASSLGGLGLAGNEQFF
v_gene: TRBV18; abundance: -; CDR3aa: CASSPESSYNSPLHF
v_gene: TRBV6-5; abundance: -; CDR3aa: CASSPLGVAGELFF
v_gene: TRBV19; abundance: -; CDR3aa: CASSNPGGRSYNSPLHF
v_gene: TRBV9; abundance: -; CDR3aa: CASSVEDWYEQYF
v_gene: TRBV21-1; abundance: -; CDR3aa: CASSKEGREFWGDTEAFF
v_gene: TRBV5-2; abundance: -; CDR3aa: CASSPDGPTGATGELFF
v_gene: TRBV9; abundance: -; CDR3aa: CASSPGRISGNTIYF
v_gene: TRBV7-3; abundance: -; CDR3aa: CASSLSQGQPQHF
v_gene: TRBV11-2; abundance: -; CDR3aa: CASSLSSLEAFF
v_gene: TRBV7-8; abundance: -; CDR3aa: CASSSLAGGLEQFF
v_gene: TRBV11-2; abundance: -; CDR3aa: CASSYPNTDTQYF
v_gene: TRBV4-1; abundance: -; CDR3aa: CASSQVGGGASTDTQYF
v_gene: TRBV29-1; abundance: -; CDR3aa: CSVAGAGDTDTQYF
v_gene: TRBV2; abundance: -; CDR3aa: CASSVSAGELFF
v_gene: TRBV7-9; abundance: once; CDR3aa: CASSFSQVNEQFF
v_gene: TRBV10-3; abundance: once; CDR3aa: CATSESSGRTPKPQQYF
v_gene: TRBV5-4; abundance: -; CDR3aa: CASSFGQGFDEQFF